This T cell receptor (beta chain) came from a study of cytomegalovirus exposure and HLA in healthy donors. Whole-study findings and limits: A later analysis by the authors found several of the most significant clusters apparently linked to common viral pathogens. Relative to the approximately 700-donor mean, N-insertions were reportedly fewer in an Asian-associated ancestry cluster in a later analysis.

Note on this clone: No antigen is known for it.

The PCR contained 60 Vbeta and 13 Jbeta primers. Generated by immunoSEQ multiplex PCR, the TCRdb table keeps only in-frame clones and is missing some. The table records about 190,000 clones, 65% to 85% of them present only once. The TCR comes from a woman in her late teens or twenties in good health and CMV-seronegative. Material for sequencing was PBMCs.

CDR3: CAIGYTGGGEAFF. The CDR3 coding sequence is TGTGCCATTGGTTACACAGGGGGCGGTGAGGCTTTCTTT. The chain couples TRBV10-3 to TRBJ1-1; 9 bases are shared with TRBD1. Germline V gives CDR1 ENHRY, CDR2 SYGVKD. The CDR3 loop spans 13 amino acids. The J segment lost 11 bases and the V segment lost 9 bases, leaving 13 bases of the junction unmatched.